These T cell receptor beta chains were read from a single sample in a study of cytomegalovirus exposure and HLA in healthy donors. Clones were read by immunoSEQ multiplex PCR, and TCRdb kept only the in-frame ones, dropping some. This table has approximately 160,000 clones, 77% appearing once. Material: PBMCs. Receptors were obtained from a woman under 40 in good health and CMV-seropositive. Both conserved end residues are part of each CDR3. D genes are given only for firm matches. Only part of the rows carry a size: once, few, many, or a class if the clone is expanded.

TRBJ2-1	TRBV7-3	TRBD1	NA	CASSTGQGGYNEQFF	TGTGCCAGCAGTACAGGACAGGGGGGCTACAATGAGCAGTTCTTC
TRBJ2-7	TRBV6-1	TRBD1	NA	CASSEGQGGYEQYF	TGTGCCAGCAGTGAAGGACAGGGGGGCTACGAGCAGTACTTC
TRBJ1-2	TRBV18	NA	NA	CASSSGTGPGGYTF	TGTGCCAGCTCATCGGGAACAGGGCCCGGTGGCTACACCTTC
TRBJ1-5	TRBV2	NA	NA	CASSEQRVNQPQHF	TGTGCCAGCAGTGAACAGAGGGTTAATCAGCCCCAGCATTTT
TRBJ1-1	TRBV7-6	NA	few	CASSLGGDTEAFF	TGTGCCAGCAGCTTAGGGGGGGACACTGAAGCTTTCTTT
TRBJ1-2	TRBV7-3	TRBD1	NA	CASSSGQGYTF	TGTGCCAGCAGCTCGGGACAGGGCTACACCTTC
TRBJ1-2	TRBV9	NA	NA	CASSVRGGGYTF	TGTGCCAGCAGCGTAAGAGGGGGTGGCTACACCTTC
TRBJ2-7	TRBV30	TRBD2	few	CAWSGWLAGIAYEQYF	TGTGCCTGGAGTGGGTGGCTAGCGGGCATCGCCTACGAGCAGTACTTC
TRBJ1-2	TRBV5-6	TRBD1	NA	CASSLLTGGQNYGYTF	TGTGCCAGCAGCTTGTTGACAGGGGGACAAAACTATGGCTACACCTTC
TRBJ2-5	TRBV6-1	NA	NA	CASTVTSWAETQYF	TGTGCCAGCACCGTGACGTCCTGGGCGGAGACCCAGTACTTC
TRBJ2-1	TRBV7-3	TRBD1	NA	CASSPTGGNEQFF	TGTGCCAGCAGCCCCACAGGGGGCAATGAGCAGTTCTTC
TRBJ2-7	TRBV29-1	NA	few	CSANTEGYEQYF	TGCAGCGCCAATACAGAGGGCTACGAGCAGTACTTC
TRBJ2-2	TRBV7-2	TRBD1	NA	CASSTDRPGELFF	TGTGCCAGCAGCACGGACAGGCCCGGGGAGCTGTTTTTT
TRBJ2-7	TRBV6-5	TRBD2	NA	CASSYSSGRGYEQYF	TGTGCCAGCAGTTACTCGAGCGGGAGGGGCTACGAGCAGTACTTC
TRBJ1-2	TRBV9	NA	few	CASSVVAGGGYGYTF	TGTGCCAGCAGCGTAGTTGCGGGGGGTGGCTATGGCTACACCTTC
TRBJ1-1	TRBV11-2	NA	NA	CASRTLEHMNTEAFF	TGTGCCAGCCGGACACTGGAGCACATGAACACTGAAGCTTTCTTT
TRBJ2-7	TRBV19	NA	NA	CASSYRGRGYEQYF	TGTGCCAGTAGTTATCGGGGGAGAGGTTACGAGCAGTACTTC
TRBJ2-1	TRBV7-9	NA	NA	CASSFAEPKGDEQFF	TGTGCCAGCAGCTTTGCGGAACCAAAGGGGGATGAGCAGTTCTTC
TRBJ1-2	TRBV28	TRBD1	NA	CASSTDRENYGYTF	TGTGCCAGCAGTACAGACAGGGAAAACTATGGCTACACCTTC
TRBJ2-1	TRBV11-3	NA	NA	CASSYTINNEQFF	TGTGCCAGCAGTTATACAATAAACAATGAGCAGTTCTTC
TRBJ2-5	TRBV18	NA	NA	CASSLRGVATGETQYF	TGTGCCAGCTCACTCCGAGGTGTAGCTACGGGAGAGACCCAGTACTTC
TRBJ2-7	TRBV28	TRBD2	NA	CASSLEGLAGAYEQYF	TGTGCCAGCAGTTTAGAAGGACTAGCAGGAGCCTACGAGCAGTACTTC
TRBJ2-5	TRBV10-3	NA	once	CAIRGLDQETQYF	TGTGCCATCCGCGGACTCGACCAAGAGACCCAGTACTTC
TRBJ1-1	TRBV5-1	TRBD1	NA	CASSLVRQGATQNTEAFF	TGCGCCAGCAGCTTGGTCCGACAGGGAGCAACCCAAAACACTGAAGCTTTCTTT
TRBJ2-2	TRBV2	TRBD1	NA	CASSRDRPTGELFF	TGTGCCAGCAGCCGGGACAGACCCACCGGGGAGCTGTTTTTT
TRBJ1-2	TRBV5-1	NA	NA	CASSLYVAQDYGYTF	TGCGCCAGCAGCTTGTATGTGGCCCAGGACTATGGCTACACCTTC
TRBJ2-1	TRBV11-2	NA	NA	CASSATLSSYNEQFF	TGTGCCAGCAGCGCGACTCTGAGCTCCTACAATGAGCAGTTCTTC
TRBJ2-3	TRBV5-4	TRBD2	NA	CASSFIPKLAGGRGPQYF	TGTGCCAGCAGCTTTATACCGAAACTAGCGGGAGGGCGGGGACCGCAGTATTTT
TRBJ2-3	TRBV25-1	TRBD2	NA	CASTRGGPTDTQYF	TGTGCCAGCACCCGGGGGGGACCCACAGATACGCAGTATTTT
TRBJ1-1	TRBV6-1	TRBD1	once	CASSAGQGMNTEAFF	TGTGCCAGCAGCGCGGGACAGGGGATGAACACTGAAGCTTTCTTT
TRBJ2-1	TRBV15	NA	NA	CATSTLPDGELNEQFF	TGTGCCACCAGCACTCTCCCTGATGGGGAGCTCAATGAGCAGTTCTTC
TRBJ2-2	TRBV6-1	TRBD1	NA	CASMNGQGDTGELFF	TGTGCCAGCATGAACGGACAGGGGGACACCGGGGAGCTGTTTTTT
TRBJ2-7	TRBV5-1	TRBD2	once	CASSFGGGREYEQYF	TGCGCCAGCAGTTTTGGGGGGGGAAGAGAATACGAGCAGTACTTC
TRBJ2-3	TRBV5-4	TRBD2	NA	CASSGLADTDTQYF	TGTGCCAGCAGTGGACTAGCGGACACAGATACGCAGTATTTT
TRBJ2-1	TRBV27	NA	NA	CASSLLGRDYNEQFF	TGTGCCAGCAGTTTATTGGGCAGGGACTACAATGAGCAGTTCTTC
TRBJ2-5	TRBV25-1	TRBD2	NA	CASSERLADQETQYF	TGTGCCAGCAGTGAGAGACTAGCGGACCAAGAGACCCAGTACTTC
TRBJ1-3	TRBV7-9	NA	NA	CASSLGGSGNTIYF	TGTGCCAGCAGCTTAGGGGGCTCGGGAAACACCATATATTTT
TRBJ2-1	TRBV19	TRBD2	NA	CASSMSGRAETPPFF	TGTGCCAGTAGTATGAGCGGGAGGGCCGAGACTCCACCGTTCTTC
TRBJ1-5	TRBV30	NA	NA	CAWSMAVDQPQHF	TGTGCCTGGAGCATGGCAGTCGATCAGCCCCAGCATTTT
TRBJ1-4	TRBV28	NA	few	CASSLTGGRRGEKLFF	TGTGCCAGCAGTCTTACCGGGGGGAGAAGAGGAGAAAAACTGTTTTTT
TRBJ2-5	TRBV9	NA	NA	CASSVSATIPQETQYF	TGTGCCAGCAGCGTATCTGCTACTATTCCGCAAGAGACCCAGTACTTC
TRBJ2-7	TRBV28	TRBD1	NA	CASSLRDRKTYEQYF	TGTGCCAGCAGTCTCCGGGACAGGAAGACCTACGAGCAGTACTTC
TRBJ1-2	TRBV27	TRBD1	NA	CASRSQGYGYTF	TGTGCCAGCAGATCACAGGGGTATGGCTACACCTTC
TRBJ2-7	TRBV5-4	NA	NA	CASSLDGRASYEQYF	TGTGCCAGCAGCTTGGATGGCAGGGCATCCTACGAGCAGTACTTC